This T cell receptor beta chain is drawn from a study of blood T cell repertoires in COVID-19. Study at large: Researchers got acute and convalescent COVID-19 samples from the United States, Italy and Spain.

Authors' analysis steps: Reference gene primer amplification gave estimated nucleated cell counts. Clones were sequenced by immunoSEQ multiplex PCR, and TCRdb holds only the in-frame ones, with some missing. Clone size and the V and J calls come from that table; the DNA yielded D and trimming. This table holds about 400,000 clones, about nine tenths found once. Participants, 18 to 89 years old, spanned around 25 US areas. V dropped 4 bases and J dropped 0; count of bases not matched to a gene: 8. Looked up from germline, CDR1 is LGHNA and CDR2 is YSLEER. The length of the CDR3 is 17 residues. This clone was detected a few times.

Material: PBMCs or T cells enriched from blood (not recorded which). J is TRBJ1-3 and V is TRBV4-3, with TRBD1 identical over 8 bases. The sequence came from a woman in her twenties or thirties who had recovered from COVID-19. CDR3 residues: CASSLTTGANSGNTIYF. The DNA of the CDR3 is TGCGCCAGCAGCCTAACGACAGGGGCCAACTCTGGAAACACCATATATTTT.